Listed here is a single TCR beta chain. This specimen belongs to a study of T cell responses to AZD1222 COVID-19 vaccine. Study context: Second doses were pooled across both intervals (about 4 or about 12 weeks).

The CDR3 covers 16 residues. Germline V gene lookup returns CDR1 MDHEN and CDR2 SYDVKM. Trimming stripped 2 bases from V and 6 bases from J, with 19 bases between. Sequencing was performed with immunoSEQ multiplex PCR; in TCRdb, only in-frame clones are kept and a portion is missing. The sample records over 90,000 clones, roughly nine tenths being singletons. The receptor was derived from an adult in good health. The sequencing here drew on peripheral blood, taken on day 0 of AZD1222 vaccination. The chain recombines TRBV28 with TRBJ1-2, with a tentative D call TRBD1 (6 bases). The CDR3 sequence is CASSLPPTGRGDGYTF. The CDR3 bases are TGTGCCAGCAGTTTACCCCCTACGGGCAGGGGAGATGGCTACACCTTC.